The clone carrying this TCR beta chain is a singleton in its sample. This sample stems from a study of blood T cell repertoires in COVID-19. Study information: The United States, Italy and Spain supplied acute and convalescent COVID-19 samples. T cells, B-cell-depleted T cells, or PBMCs provided the cDNA or gDNA that served as material.

V lost 9 bases and J 1 base, leaving 8 bases between the germline ends. The CDR3 totals 12 residues. Germline values: CDR1 KGHDR, CDR2 SFDVKD. In the authors' workflow: Amplifying reference gene primers gave estimates of nucleated cell counts. Sequencing used immunoSEQ multiplex PCR; TCRdb keeps in-frame clones, though not all of them. The D gene and trimming were derived from the DNA, and the V and J assignments and clone size from that table. The profile shows 200,000 to 250,000 clones, roughly 84% of them singletons. Sample: peripheral blood. This rearrangement joins TRBV24-1 to TRBJ1-1; a possible D gene is TRBD1 (6 bases). The TCR comes from a woman aged 80 or older with COVID-19, enrolled during active disease. CDR3 sequence (DNA): TGTGCCACCCGGACAGCGAACACTGAAGCTTTCTTT. Its protein product is CATRTANTEAFF.